This entry lists 20 T cell receptor beta chains sequenced from one sample in a study of lymphopenia after photon versus proton radiotherapy. Profiling relied on immunoSEQ multiplex PCR, and the TCRdb table lists in-frame clones only, not all of them. The top ten clones hold approximately 2% of a sample with around 55,000 clones, less than 85% of them seen once. The sequences come from peripheral blood, collected from a patient treated with proton-based radiotherapy. All receptors come from a man aged 55-75 years with pancreatic cancer.

The chain recombines TRBV28 with TRBJ1-5, with D possibly TRBD1 on 6 matching bases. The CDR3 has 14 residues. V was clipped by 5 bases and J by 6 bases, with 14 bases between them. The V gene's germline CDR1 is MDHEN and CDR2 SYDVKM. The CDR3 protein is CASSGSQGTQPQHF. CDR3 DNA: TGTGCCAGCAGTGGATCCCAGGGGACTCAGCCCCAGCATTTT.

V usage is TRBV4-1 and J usage is TRBJ2-7; possibly TRBD1 for D (6 bases). Per the germline V gene, CDR1 is MGHRA and CDR2 is YSYEKL. The ends were cut back, 1 base at V and 2 bases at J, with 12 bases in the middle. This CDR3 is built from 15 residues. CDR3 loop: CASSQVQGQTYEQYF. DNA for the CDR3: TGCGCCAGCAGCCAAGTACAGGGTCAAACCTACGAGCAGTACTTC.

The rearrangement uses TRBV28 and TRBJ2-1, with 7 bases aligning to TRBD2. Germline CDR1 MDHEN, CDR2 SYDVKM. With V trimmed by 5 bases and J by 10 bases, 8 bases remained unmatched. The CDR3 loop spans 13 amino acids. The CDR3 nucleotides read TGTGCCAGCAGTCGGGACTACATAAGGGAGCAGTTCTTC. Translated: CASSRDYIREQFF. Using reference TRBV28 and TRBJ2-1 for the parts outside the CDR3, the full variable domain is DVKVTQSSRYLVKRTGEKVFLECVQDMDHENMFWYRQDPGLGLRLIYFSYDVKMKEKGDIPEGYSVSREKKERFSLILESASTNQTSMYLCASSRDYIREQFFGPGTRLTVL.

This chain links TRBV27 with TRBJ1-2; D is undetermined. CDR3 length: 15 amino acids. The V end was cut by 5 bases, the J end by 4 bases, with 17 bases between. The V gene's germline CDR1 is MNHEY and CDR2 SMNVEV (reference sequence). The CDR3, as DNA: TGTGCCAGCAGTACGCGGATAGGGTTGTCCTATGGCTACACCTTC. It codes for CASSTRIGLSYGYTF.

This sequence joins TRBV4-3 and TRBJ2-1, with D perhaps TRBD1 or TRBD2 (6 bases each). Trimming took off 1 base at V and 9 bases at J, with 16 bases between the two ends. The CDR3 extends over 15 amino acids. Germline V gene data show CDR1 as LGHNA and CDR2 as YSLEER. For the CDR3, the DNA is TGCGCCAGCAGCCAAGCTGACCGGGGGCGGGGTGAGCAGTTCTTC. Encoded protein: CASSQADRGRGEQFF.

The rearrangement links TRBV11-2 to TRBJ1-1, with D uncertain. Between the trimmed V and J ends, which lost 8 bases and 0 bases, there was a span of 7 bases. Per the germline V gene, CDR1 is SGHAT and CDR2 is FQNNGV. The CDR3 extends over 12 amino acids. The CDR3 protein is CASGELNTEAFF. The CDR3 nucleotides are TGTGCCAGCGGAGAATTGAACACTGAAGCTTTCTTT.

The chain links TRBV2 to TRBJ2-5, with 10 bases that match TRBD2. CDR3 size: 14 residues. V lost 10 bases, J lost 4 bases, and 9 bases stayed unmatched. The germline gives CDR1 SNHLY, CDR2 FYNNEI. CDR3 DNA sequence: TGTGCCACTATAGCGGGAGGAGTAGGAGAGACCCAGTACTTC. Its protein product is CATIAGGVGETQYF.

CDR3 nucleotide sequence: TGTGCCAGCAGCCAAGGCGGGACGTCCTCCTACAATGAGCAGTTCTTC. Protein product: CASSQGGTSSYNEQFF. This sequence joins TRBV4-2 and TRBJ2-1; possible D gene TRBD2, 6 bases. The CDR3 loop spans 16 amino acids. V was pared by 1 base and J by 0 bases, with 10 bases between. Germline lookup yields CDR1 LGHNA and CDR2 YNFKEQ.

This clone occurred a few times. The rearrangement joins TRBV19 to TRBJ1-2; the D is unclear. CDR1 is LNHDA and CDR2 is SQIVND in the germline V gene (reference sequence). The CDR3 contains 11 residues. Trimming left V 6 bases short and J 7 bases short, with 9 bases between. The CDR3 loop is CASRNSGGYTF. The DNA of the CDR3 is TGTGCCAGTAGGAATTCGGGTGGCTACACCTTC.

The sample holds a few counts of this clone. V usage is TRBV28 and J usage is TRBJ1-5, with D tentatively TRBD1 (6 bases). This CDR3 spans 14 amino acids. Trimming left V 7 bases short and J 7 bases short, with 17 bases between. Per the germline V gene, CDR1 is MDHEN and CDR2 is SYDVKM. The CDR3 DNA reads as TGTGCCAGCACCGAACAGGGCTTCAACCAGCCCCAGCATTTT. It codes for CASTEQGFNQPQHF.

This clone was found once. This chain connects TRBV5-1 to TRBJ1-1; maybe TRBD1 (6 bases). Germline assignment: CDR1 SGHRS and CDR2 YFSETQ. V gave up 4 bases and J gave up 1 base, with 8 bases separating them. This CDR3 comprises 13 residues. The CDR3 protein is CASSLTGNTEAFF. The CDR3 DNA sequence: TGCGCCAGCAGCCTGACAGGGAACACTGAAGCTTTCTTT.

The genes are TRBV4-1 and TRBJ1-2; TRBD1 is a possible D gene (5 bases). Looked up from germline, CDR1 is MGHRA and CDR2 is YSYEKL. The V gene lost 1 base and the J gene lost 4 bases, with 16 bases spanning the gap. This CDR3 spans 16 amino acids. CDR3 sequence reads: CASSQAPGTVAYGYTF. The CDR3 DNA reads as TGCGCCAGCAGCCAAGCGCCAGGGACTGTAGCCTATGGCTACACCTTC.

The J gene is TRBJ2-7, the V gene TRBV15; the match to TRBD2 covers 9 bases. This CDR3 is 13 amino acids long. The V segment lost 5 bases and the J segment 4 bases; nucleotides outside the gene matches: 3. CDR1 and CDR2 (germline): LNHNV, YYDKDF (reference sequence). The CDR3 loop reads CATSLAGGYEQYF. The CDR3 region has the DNA TGTGCCACCAGCCTCGCGGGAGGGTACGAGCAGTACTTC.

The chain uses TRBV29-1 and TRBJ2-4; 7 nucleotides match TRBD1. Germline V CDR1 and CDR2: SQVTM, ANQGSEA. The ends lost 4 bases at V and 6 bases at J; junction bases unmatched: 6. The CDR3 spans 13 residues. CDR3 sequence (DNA): TGCAGCGTTGGCTACAGGGGCGGAAACATTCAGTACTTC. Translated, it gives CSVGYRGGNIQYF. The whole variable domain, remainder taken from reference TRBV29-1 and TRBJ2-4, is SAVISQKPSRDICQRGTSLTIQCQVDSQVTMMFWYRQQPGQSLTLIATANQGSEATYESGFVIDKFPISRPNLTFSTLTVSNMSPEDSSIYLCSVGYRGGNIQYFGAGTRLSVL.

This clone was seen just once. V gene TRBV5-1 combines with J gene TRBJ2-1, with no clear D. This CDR3 comprises 14 residues. From germline, CDR1 is SGHRS and CDR2 YFSETQ. Trimming shortened V by 0 bases and J by 5 bases, and 9 bases separated the two germline ends. The CDR3 nucleotides are TGCGCCAGCAGCTTGGCCCCCCCCGACAATGAGCAGTTCTTC. Protein sequence: CASSLAPPDNEQFF.

This rearrangement joins TRBV5-1 to TRBJ1-4, with a possible D match to TRBD1 (6 bases). CDR1 is SGHRS, CDR2 YFSETQ, per germline. The CDR3 is 14 amino acids. Trimming cost V 0 bases and J 6 bases, with 9 bases left between them. CDR3 amino acids: CASSLGDTHEKLFF. The CDR3 DNA follows: TGCGCCAGCAGCTTGGGGGACACCCATGAAAAACTGTTTTTT.

This chain links TRBV28 with TRBJ2-3; 11 bases align to TRBD2. Trimming at V came to 6 bases and at J to 3 bases, leaving 8 bases not matched to a gene. Germline V gene lookup returns CDR1 MDHEN and CDR2 SYDVKM. The CDR3 has 16 amino acids. CDR3: CASSRLLAGDTDTQYF. CDR3 nucleotide sequence: TGTGCCAGCAGCCGGCTACTAGCGGGAGATACAGATACGCAGTATTTT.

The chain is built from TRBV30 and TRBJ2-5; 11 bases fit TRBD2. The J segment lost 5 bases and the V segment lost 0 bases, leaving 5 bases of the junction unmatched. Germline loops: CDR1 GTSNPN, CDR2 SVGIG (reference sequence). CDR3 length equals 15 residues. Written as DNA, the CDR3 is TGTGCCTGGAGTGTCGGTAGCGGGAGGGTGGAGACCCAGTACTTC. Its protein is CAWSVGSGRVETQYF.

V gene TRBV6-6 combines with J gene TRBJ2-1; D uncertain. The CDR3 covers 13 residues. V was trimmed by 8 bases and J by 0 bases, leaving 8 bases between them. CDR1 is MNHNY and CDR2 is SVGAGI in the germline V gene (reference sequence). CDR3 amino acids: CASGYVSYNEQFF. DNA of the CDR3: TGTGCCAGCGGGTATGTCTCCTACAATGAGCAGTTCTTC.

The chain employs TRBV28 and TRBJ2-1; 7 bases are shared with TRBD2. J was trimmed by 4 bases and V by 6 bases; bases with no gene match: 12. Germline V gene sequence: CDR1 MDHEN, CDR2 SYDVKM. The CDR3 consists of 16 residues. The CDR3 DNA follows: TGTGCCAGCAGGCGGACTAGTATTAGCGGTTACAATGAGCAGTTCTTC. Translating it yields CASRRTSISGYNEQFF.